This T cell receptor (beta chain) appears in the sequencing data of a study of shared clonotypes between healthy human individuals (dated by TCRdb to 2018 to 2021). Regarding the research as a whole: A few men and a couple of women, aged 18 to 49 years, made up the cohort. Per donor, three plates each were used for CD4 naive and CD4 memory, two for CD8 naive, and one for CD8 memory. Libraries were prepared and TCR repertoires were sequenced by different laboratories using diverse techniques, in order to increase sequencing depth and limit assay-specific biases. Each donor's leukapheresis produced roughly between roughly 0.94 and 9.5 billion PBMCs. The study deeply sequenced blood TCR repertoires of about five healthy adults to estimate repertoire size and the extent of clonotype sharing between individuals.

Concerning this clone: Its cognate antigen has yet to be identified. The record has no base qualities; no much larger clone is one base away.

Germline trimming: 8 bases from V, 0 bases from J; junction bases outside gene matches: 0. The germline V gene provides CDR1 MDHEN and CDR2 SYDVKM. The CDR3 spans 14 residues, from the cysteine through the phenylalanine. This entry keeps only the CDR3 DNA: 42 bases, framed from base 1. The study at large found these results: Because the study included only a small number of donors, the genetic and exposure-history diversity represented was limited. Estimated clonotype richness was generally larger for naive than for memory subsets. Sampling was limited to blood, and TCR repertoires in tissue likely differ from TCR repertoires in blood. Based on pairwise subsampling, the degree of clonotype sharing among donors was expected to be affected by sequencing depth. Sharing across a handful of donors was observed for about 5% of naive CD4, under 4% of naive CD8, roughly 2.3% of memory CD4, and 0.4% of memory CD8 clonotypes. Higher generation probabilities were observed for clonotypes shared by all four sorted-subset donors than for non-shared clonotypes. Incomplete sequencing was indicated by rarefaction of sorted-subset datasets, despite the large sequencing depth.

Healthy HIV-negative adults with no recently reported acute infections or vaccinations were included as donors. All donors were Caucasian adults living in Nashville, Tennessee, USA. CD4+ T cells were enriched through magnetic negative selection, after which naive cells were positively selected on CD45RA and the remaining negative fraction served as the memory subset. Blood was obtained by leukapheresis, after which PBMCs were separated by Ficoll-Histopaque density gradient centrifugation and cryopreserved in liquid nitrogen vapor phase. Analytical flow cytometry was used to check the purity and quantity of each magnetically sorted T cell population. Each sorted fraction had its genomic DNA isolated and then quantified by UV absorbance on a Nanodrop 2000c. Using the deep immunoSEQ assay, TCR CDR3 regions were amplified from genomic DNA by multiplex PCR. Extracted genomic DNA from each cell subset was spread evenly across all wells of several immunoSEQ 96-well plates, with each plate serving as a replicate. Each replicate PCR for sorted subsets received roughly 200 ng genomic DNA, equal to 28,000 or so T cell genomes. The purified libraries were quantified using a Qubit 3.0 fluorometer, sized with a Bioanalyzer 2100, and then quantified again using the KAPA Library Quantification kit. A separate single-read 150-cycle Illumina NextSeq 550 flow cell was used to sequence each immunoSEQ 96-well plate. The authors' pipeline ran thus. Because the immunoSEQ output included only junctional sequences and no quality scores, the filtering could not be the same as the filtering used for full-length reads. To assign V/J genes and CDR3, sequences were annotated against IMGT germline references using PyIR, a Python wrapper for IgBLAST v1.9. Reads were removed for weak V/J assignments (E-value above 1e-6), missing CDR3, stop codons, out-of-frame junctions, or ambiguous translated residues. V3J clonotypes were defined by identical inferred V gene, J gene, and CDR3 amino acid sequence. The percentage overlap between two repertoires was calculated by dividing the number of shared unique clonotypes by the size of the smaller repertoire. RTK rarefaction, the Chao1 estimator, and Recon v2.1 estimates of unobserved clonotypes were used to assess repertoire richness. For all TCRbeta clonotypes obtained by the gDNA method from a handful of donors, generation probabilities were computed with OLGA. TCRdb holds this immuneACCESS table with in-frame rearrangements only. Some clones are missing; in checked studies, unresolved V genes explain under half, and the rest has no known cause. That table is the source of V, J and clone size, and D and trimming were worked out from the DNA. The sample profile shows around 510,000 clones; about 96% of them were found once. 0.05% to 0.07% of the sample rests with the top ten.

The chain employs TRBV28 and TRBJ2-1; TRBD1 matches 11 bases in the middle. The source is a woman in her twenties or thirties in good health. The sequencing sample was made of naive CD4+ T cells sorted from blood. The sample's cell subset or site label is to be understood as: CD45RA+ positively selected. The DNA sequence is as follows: TGTGCCAGCGGGACAGGGGGCTCCTACAATGAGCAGTTCTTC. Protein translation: CASGTGGSYNEQFF.